Listed below are T cell receptor beta chains from one sample, sequenced in a study of blood T cells in healthy people across ages. TCRdb re-analysed the 5' RACE reads in MiXCR, keeping a single row per CDR3 protein. The data contain over 1,300,000 distinct CDR3 sequences, approximately 59% of them singletons. Sequencing was carried out using blood. Receptor source: a man aged 18 to 30 in good health. Both conserved end residues are part of each CDR3. Fields, in order: D gene, V gene, clone size, J gene, CDR3 DNA, CDR3 protein. A D gene is named only where the DNA matches it firmly. Only some rows state a clone size, as once, few, many or a class for expanded clones.

.	TRBV28	.	TRBJ1-2	TGTGCCAGCAGCTATCGCAAGCCCGGGTCGGGCTACACCTTC	CASSYRKPGSGYTF
TRBD2	TRBV4-1	few	TRBJ2-1	TGCGCCAGCAGCTCCGAGGGACTAGCGGGGGGGGAGCAGTTCTTC	CASSSEGLAGGEQFF
.	TRBV7-2	.	TRBJ2-1	TGTGCCAGCAGCCCCTCACTCCTTTCCAATGAGCAGTTCTTC	CASSPSLLSNEQFF
.	TRBV20-1	.	TRBJ1-2	TGCAGTGCTAGCCACAGGGAGGGGTTTGGCTACACCTTC	CSASHREGFGYTF
TRBD2	TRBV4-1	few	TRBJ2-1	TGCGCCAGCAGCCATGCCGGGGGGGGAGGTGAGCAGTTCTTC	CASSHAGGGGEQFF
.	TRBV4-2	.	TRBJ2-3	TGTGCCAGCAGTCCAACTAGTCCCCCAGATACGCAGTATTTT	CASSPTSPPDTQYF
.	TRBV20-1	.	TRBJ1-2	TGCAGTGCTAGGCTGGTCCAGGAAGGGTATGGCTACACCTTC	CSARLVQEGYGYTF
.	TRBV7-8	once	TRBJ1-1	TGTGCCAGCAGCTCCCTCAAACCTACCAGGTTGATAAACACTGAAGCTTTCTTT	CASSSLKPTRLINTEAFF
TRBD2	TRBV7-2	.	TRBJ2-7	TGTGCCGGCAGCTTGGGGGGGGTCGAGCAGTACTTC	CAGSLGGVEQYF
.	TRBV15	.	TRBJ2-7	TGTGCCACCAGCAAGACAGGCTACGAGCAGTACTTC	CATSKTGYEQYF
.	TRBV10-3	.	TRBJ2-2	TGTGCCATCAGTACCGACAGAGGGAACACCGGGGAGCTGTTTTTT	CAISTDRGNTGELFF
.	TRBV29-1	many	TRBJ2-7	TGCAGCGTTGAGTCAGGGGGAGGATACGAGCAGTACTTC	CSVESGGGYEQYF
TRBD1	TRBV6-4	.	TRBJ1-5	TGTGCCAGCAGTGACGCACAGGGGGCAAATCCGCCCCAGCATTTT	CASSDAQGANPPQHF
.	TRBV5-1	few	TRBJ2-7	TGCGCCAGCAGCTTGGAAGGACTACCAAGCTCCTACGAGCAGTACTTC	CASSLEGLPSSYEQYF
.	TRBV7-6	.	TRBJ2-5	TGTGCCAGCAGCCGGGGGGGACAGTACCAAGAGACCCAGTACTTC	CASSRGGQYQETQYF
TRBD2	TRBV7-2	.	TRBJ2-1	TGTGCCAGCAGCCCTAGCGGGGGGTCAGAAGAGCAGTTCTTC	CASSPSGGSEEQFF
.	TRBV21-1	few	TRBJ1-6	TGTGCCAGCAGCAAAGGGAAGAGAGAAAGGGATGATAATTCACCCCTCCACTTT	CASSKGKRERDDNSPLHF
TRBD1	TRBV27	.	TRBJ1-5	TGTGCCAGCAGTGACAGGGAAGGGGATCAGCCCCAGCATTTT	CASSDREGDQPQHF
.	TRBV20-1	few	TRBJ1-2	TGCAGTGCTAGAGAGGGTGGTGTGGCTTATGGCTACACCTTC	CSAREGGVAYGYTF
TRBD2	TRBV3-1	.	TRBJ2-3	TGTGCCAGCAGCCAAGCGTTCGGGAGGGGGACAGATACGCAGTATTTT	CASSQAFGRGTDTQYF
TRBD2	TRBV6-5	.	TRBJ2-1	TGTGCCAGCAGTTACTCAGGGGAGGGAGAGACCCAGTTCTTC	CASSYSGEGETQFF
.	TRBV4-2	.	TRBJ2-1	TGTGCCAGCAGACCCGGACTAATCAATGAGCAGTTCTTC	CASRPGLINEQFF
.	TRBV3-1	.	TRBJ1-5	TGTGCCAGCAGCCAAGAAGGTCAGGGCCTCAATCAGCCCCAGCATTTT	CASSQEGQGLNQPQHF
.	TRBV4-1	.	TRBJ2-1	TGCGCCAGCAGCCCTTTATCTAGCCGTAATGAGCAGTTCTTC	CASSPLSSRNEQFF
TRBD1	TRBV27	.	TRBJ1-1	TGTGCCAGCAGGCTTGGACAGGTTAACACTGAAGCTTTCTTT	CASRLGQVNTEAFF
.	TRBV20-1	few	TRBJ1-2	TGCAGTGCTAGAGATTATATTTCTCGGGACAACCCCTATGGCTACACCTTC	CSARDYISRDNPYGYTF
.	TRBV11-2	few	TRBJ1-2	TGTGCCAGCAGCTTGTGGGAGAATGGCTACACCTTC	CASSLWENGYTF
TRBD2	TRBV7-2	few	TRBJ2-7	TGTGCCAGCAGCTTAGTGGCTAGCGGGGTCTACGAGCAGTACTTC	CASSLVASGVYEQYF
TRBD1	TRBV7-9	few	TRBJ1-4	TGTGCCAGCAGCTTTCATCTACCACAGGGGGCGGACGAAAAACTGTTTTTT	CASSFHLPQGADEKLFF
.	TRBV6-5	once	TRBJ2-3	TGTGCCAGCAACTCCCGGGCTCTCGGGGCCCCAGATACGCAGTATTTT	CASNSRALGAPDTQYF
.	TRBV12-3/TRBV12-4	few	TRBJ2-1	TGTGCCAGCAGTTTAAACGGGATATTCGAGCAGTTCTTC	CASSLNGIFEQFF
.	TRBV12-3/TRBV12-4	once	TRBJ1-1	TGTGCCAGCAGACTACAGCACACTGAAGCTTTCTTT	CASRLQHTEAFF
.	TRBV6-6	.	TRBJ1-4	TGTGCCAGCAGGATTCAAGGGGATGAAAAACTGTTTTTT	CASRIQGDEKLFF
.	TRBV5-1	once	TRBJ2-7	TGCGCCAGCAGCTTTATAGGGATCTCCTACGAGCAGTACTTC	CASSFIGISYEQYF
.	TRBV27	few	TRBJ2-1	TGTGCCAGCATTAACTTCGGGCAGGGGCCCCTTGGCCCCTACAATGAGCAGTTCTTC	CASINFGQGPLGPYNEQFF
TRBD1	TRBV3-1	once	TRBJ1-2	TGTGCCAGCAGCCAAGGGACAGGGGAGCGTGGCTACACCTTC	CASSQGTGERGYTF
.	TRBV5-1	.	TRBJ2-3	TGCGCCAGCAGCCTCACTAGCCCGGGAGTGGATACGCAGTATTTT	CASSLTSPGVDTQYF
TRBD2	TRBV7-8	.	TRBJ2-6	TGTGCCAGCAGCTTAAAACGATCGGGGGGGGCTAACGTCCTGACTTTC	CASSLKRSGGANVLTF
.	TRBV27	.	TRBJ2-5	TGTGCCAGCGGAGGTTGGTCTGCAGAGACCCAGTACTTC	CASGGWSAETQYF
TRBD2	TRBV5-1	few	TRBJ2-7	TGCGCCAGCGCATTTTCGAGGACTAGCGGAACCTACGAGCAGTACTTC	CASAFSRTSGTYEQYF
.	TRBV5-1	.	TRBJ2-2	TGCGCCAGCAGCTTGGCCGGGGGGACAGTTACCGGGGAGCTGTTTTTT	CASSLAGGTVTGELFF
TRBD1	TRBV30	few	TRBJ2-7	TGTGCCTGGAGTGTAAGGCAGGGGGCAAGGGAGCAGTACTTC	CAWSVRQGAREQYF